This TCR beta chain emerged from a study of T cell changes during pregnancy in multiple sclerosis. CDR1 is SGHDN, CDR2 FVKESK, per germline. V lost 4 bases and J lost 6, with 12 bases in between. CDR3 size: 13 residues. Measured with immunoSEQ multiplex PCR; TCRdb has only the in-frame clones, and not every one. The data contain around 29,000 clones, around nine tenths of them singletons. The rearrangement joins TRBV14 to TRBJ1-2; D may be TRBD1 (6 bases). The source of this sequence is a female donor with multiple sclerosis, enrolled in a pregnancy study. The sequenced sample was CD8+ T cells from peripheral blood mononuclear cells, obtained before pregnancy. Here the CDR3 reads CASSLTGSHGYTF. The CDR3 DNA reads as TGTGCCAGCAGCCTAACAGGGTCACATGGCTACACCTTC.